This T cell receptor (beta chain) was recorded in a study of blood T cell repertoires in COVID-19. Study overall: COVID-19 samples, acute and convalescent, were from the United States, Italy and Spain. PBMCs, B-cell-depleted T cells, or T cells provided the cDNA or gDNA that made up the material.

V lost 5 bases to trimming and J lost 2 bases; unmatched junction nucleotides: 2. This CDR3 contains 13 residues. The germline V gene has CDR1 SNHLY and CDR2 FYNNEI. Methods used by the authors: Nucleated cell number was recorded as an estimate derived from reference gene primer amplification. Sequencing used immunoSEQ multiplex PCR; TCRdb keeps in-frame clones, though not all of them. That table gives V, J and clone size, and the DNA gave D and trimming. The sample has around 200,000 clones, 85% to 90% seen once. V is TRBV2 and J is TRBJ2-5; 7 bases match TRBD1. The receptor was derived from an older man with acute or convalescent COVID-19. The specimen was peripheral blood. CDR3 protein: CASSFRGQETQYF. The CDR3 DNA reads TGTGCCAGCAGTTTCAGGGGGCAAGAGACCCAGTACTTC.